The present entry profiles one T cell receptor beta chain with its context. This sample was taken from a study of blood T cell repertoires in COVID-19. Original processing methods: Amplification of reference gene primers was used by the study to estimate nucleated cell counts. The table came from immunoSEQ multiplex PCR; TCRdb's copy has only in-frame clones and leaves some out. The D gene and trimming were derived from the DNA, and the V and J assignments and clone size from that table. The repertoire consists of some 80,000 clones, with approximately 92% occurring once and the leading ten covering 0.65% to 0.95%. V lost 5 bases and J 2 bases, leaving 19 bases between the germline ends. The CDR3 is 16 amino acids. The germline V gene encodes CDR1 LGHDT and CDR2 YNNKEL (reference sequence).

This sequence was found in an elderly woman with acute or convalescent COVID-19. Sequencing was performed on peripheral blood. V gene TRBV3-1 (or the pseudogene TRBV3-2) combines with J gene TRBJ2-7; TRBD2 is a possible D gene (5 bases). CDR3 DNA: TGTGCCAGCAGCTCCCGCGGAGAGGGTAGGACCTACGAGCAGTACTTC. Translating gives CASSSRGEGRTYEQYF.